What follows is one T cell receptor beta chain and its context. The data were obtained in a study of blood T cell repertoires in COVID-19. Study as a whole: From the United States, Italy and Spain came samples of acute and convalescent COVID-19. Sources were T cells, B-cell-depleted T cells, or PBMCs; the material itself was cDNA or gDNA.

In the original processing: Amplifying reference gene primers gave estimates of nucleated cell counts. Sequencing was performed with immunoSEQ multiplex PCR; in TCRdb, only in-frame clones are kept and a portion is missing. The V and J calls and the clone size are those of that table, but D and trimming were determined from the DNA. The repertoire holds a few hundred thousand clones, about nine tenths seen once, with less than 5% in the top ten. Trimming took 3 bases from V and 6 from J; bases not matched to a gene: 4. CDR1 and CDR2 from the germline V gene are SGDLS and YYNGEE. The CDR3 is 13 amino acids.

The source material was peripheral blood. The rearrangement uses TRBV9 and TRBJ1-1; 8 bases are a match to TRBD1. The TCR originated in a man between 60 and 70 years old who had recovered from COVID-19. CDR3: CASSGHRGAEAFF. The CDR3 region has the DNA TGTGCCAGCAGCGGACACAGGGGGGCTGAAGCTTTCTTT.